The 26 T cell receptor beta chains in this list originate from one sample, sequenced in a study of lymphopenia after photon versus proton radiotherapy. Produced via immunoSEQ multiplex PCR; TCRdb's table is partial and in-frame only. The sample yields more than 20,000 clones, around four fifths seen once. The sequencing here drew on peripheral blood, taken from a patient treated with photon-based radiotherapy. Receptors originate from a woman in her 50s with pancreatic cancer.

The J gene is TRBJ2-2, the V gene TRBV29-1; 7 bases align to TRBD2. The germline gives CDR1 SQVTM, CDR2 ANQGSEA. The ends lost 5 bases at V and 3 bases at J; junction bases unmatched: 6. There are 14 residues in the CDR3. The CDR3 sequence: CSVRRESYTGELFF. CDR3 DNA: TGCAGCGTTCGGCGGGAGTCGTACACCGGGGAGCTGTTTTTT.

CDR3 in amino acids: CSVESPDSGHAYEQYF. Here the CDR3 DNA reads TGCAGCGTTGAAAGCCCTGATAGCGGGCACGCCTACGAGCAGTACTTC. This rearrangement joins TRBV29-1 to TRBJ2-7; 7 bases align to TRBD2. Germline CDR1 reads SQVTM; CDR2 reads ANQGSEA. The CDR3 has 16 amino acids. Trimming removed 2 bases from V and 2 bases from J; junction bases left unmatched: 12.

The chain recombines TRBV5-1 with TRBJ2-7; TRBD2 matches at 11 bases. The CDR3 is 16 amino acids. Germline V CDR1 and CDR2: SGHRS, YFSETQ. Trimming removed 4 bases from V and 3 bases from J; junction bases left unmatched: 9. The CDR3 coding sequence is TGCGCCAGCAGCGGGCAAGTAGCGGGAGGGCTCTACGAGCAGTACTTC. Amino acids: CASSGQVAGGLYEQYF.

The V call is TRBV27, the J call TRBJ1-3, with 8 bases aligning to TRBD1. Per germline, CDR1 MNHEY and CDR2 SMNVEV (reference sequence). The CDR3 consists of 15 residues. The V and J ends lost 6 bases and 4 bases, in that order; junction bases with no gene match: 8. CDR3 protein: CASSHGQGGGNTIYF. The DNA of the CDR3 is TGTGCCAGCAGCCACGGACAGGGCGGCGGAAACACCATATATTTT.

The CDR3, as DNA: TGCGCCAGCAGCCAAGATGCCGGGATAGGGAGCGAGCAGTACTTC. The encoded protein is CASSQDAGIGSEQYF. V is TRBV4-1 and J is TRBJ2-7; weak D call: TRBD2 (5 bases). The V and J ends lost 0 bases and 6 bases respectively, with 15 bases between them. Germline V gene data show CDR1 as MGHRA and CDR2 as YSYEKL. This CDR3 has 15 amino acids.

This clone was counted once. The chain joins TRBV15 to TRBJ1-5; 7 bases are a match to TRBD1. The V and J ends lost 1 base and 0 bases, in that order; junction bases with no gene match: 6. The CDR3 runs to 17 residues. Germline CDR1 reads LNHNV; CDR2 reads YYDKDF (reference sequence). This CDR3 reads CATSRASGGNSNQPQHF. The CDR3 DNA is TGTGCCACCAGCAGAGCTTCAGGGGGTAATAGCAATCAGCCCCAGCATTTT.

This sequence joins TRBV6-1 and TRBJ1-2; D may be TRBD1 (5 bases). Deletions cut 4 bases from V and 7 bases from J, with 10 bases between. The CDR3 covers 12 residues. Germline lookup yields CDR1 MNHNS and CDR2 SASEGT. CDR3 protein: CASSGGFGGYTF. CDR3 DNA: TGTGCCAGCAGTGGGGGGTTTGGTGGCTACACCTTC.

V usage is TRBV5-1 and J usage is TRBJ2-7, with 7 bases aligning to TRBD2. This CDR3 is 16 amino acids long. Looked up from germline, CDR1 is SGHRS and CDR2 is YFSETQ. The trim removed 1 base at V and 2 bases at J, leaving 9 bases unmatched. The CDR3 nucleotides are TGCGCCAGCAGCTTGACGGCTAGCGGTTACCCCTACGAGCAGTACTTC. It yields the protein CASSLTASGYPYEQYF.

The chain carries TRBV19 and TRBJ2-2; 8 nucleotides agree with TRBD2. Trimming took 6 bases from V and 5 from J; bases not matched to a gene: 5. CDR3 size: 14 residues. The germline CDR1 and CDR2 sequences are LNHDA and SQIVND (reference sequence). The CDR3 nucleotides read TGTGCCAGTAGAGGGACTAGAGAGACCGGGGAGCTGTTTTTT. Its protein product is CASRGTRETGELFF.

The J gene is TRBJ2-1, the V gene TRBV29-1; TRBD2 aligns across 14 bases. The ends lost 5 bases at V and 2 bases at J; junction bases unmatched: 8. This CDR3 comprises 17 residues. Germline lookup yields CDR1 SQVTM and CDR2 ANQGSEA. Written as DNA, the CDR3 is TGCAGCGTTCAAGGACTAGCGGGAGGTGGGGCCTACAATGAGCAGTTCTTC. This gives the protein CSVQGLAGGGAYNEQFF.

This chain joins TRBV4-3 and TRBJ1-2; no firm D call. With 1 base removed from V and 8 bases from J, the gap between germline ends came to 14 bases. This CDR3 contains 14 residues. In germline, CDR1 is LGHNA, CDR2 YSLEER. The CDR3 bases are TGCGCCAGCAGCCAAGCTCGACATACCGCAGGCTACACCTTC. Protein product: CASSQARHTAGYTF.

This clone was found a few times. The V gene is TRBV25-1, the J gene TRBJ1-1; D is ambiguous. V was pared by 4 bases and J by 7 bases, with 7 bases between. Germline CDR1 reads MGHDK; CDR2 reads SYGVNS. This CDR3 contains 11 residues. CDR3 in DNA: TGTGCCAGCAGTGCCCAAGTTGAAGCTTTCTTT. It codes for CASSAQVEAFF. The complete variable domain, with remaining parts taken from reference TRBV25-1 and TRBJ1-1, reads EADIYQTPRYLVIGTGKKITLECSQTMGHDKMYWYQQDPGMELHLIHYSYGVNSTEKGDLSSESTVSRIRTEHFPLTLESARPSHTSQYLCASSAQVEAFFGQGTRLTVV.

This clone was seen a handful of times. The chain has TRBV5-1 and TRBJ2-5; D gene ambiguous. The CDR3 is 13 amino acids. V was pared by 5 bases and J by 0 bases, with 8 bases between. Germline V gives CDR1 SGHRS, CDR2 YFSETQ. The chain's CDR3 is CASRWAYQETQYF. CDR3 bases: TGCGCCAGCAGGTGGGCGTACCAAGAGACCCAGTACTTC.

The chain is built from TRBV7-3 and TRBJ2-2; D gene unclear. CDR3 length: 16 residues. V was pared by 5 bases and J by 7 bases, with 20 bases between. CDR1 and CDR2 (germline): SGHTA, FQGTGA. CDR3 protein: CASSPHHLYEGGELFF. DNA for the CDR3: TGTGCCAGCAGCCCCCACCACCTCTACGAAGGCGGGGAGCTGTTTTTT.

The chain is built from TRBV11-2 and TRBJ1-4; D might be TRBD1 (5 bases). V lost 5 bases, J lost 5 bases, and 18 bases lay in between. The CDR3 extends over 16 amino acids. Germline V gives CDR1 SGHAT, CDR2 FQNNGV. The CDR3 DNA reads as TGTGCCAGCAGCCCAGTCTCGGGGGTAATCAATGAAAAACTGTTTTTT. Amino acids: CASSPVSGVINEKLFF.

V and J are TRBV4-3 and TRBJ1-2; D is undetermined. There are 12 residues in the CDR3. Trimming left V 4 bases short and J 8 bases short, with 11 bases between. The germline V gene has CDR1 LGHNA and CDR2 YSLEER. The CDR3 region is CASSLAGSGYTF. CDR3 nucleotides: TGCGCCAGCAGCCTGGCAGGTAGCGGCTACACCTTC.

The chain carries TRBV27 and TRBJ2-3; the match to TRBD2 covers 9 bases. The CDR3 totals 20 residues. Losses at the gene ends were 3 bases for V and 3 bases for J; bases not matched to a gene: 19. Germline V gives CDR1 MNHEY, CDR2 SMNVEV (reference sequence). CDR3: CASSFSSGVAGAGRTDTQYF. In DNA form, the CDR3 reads TGTGCCAGCAGTTTCTCATCTGGGGTAGCGGGAGCCGGTAGGACAGATACGCAGTATTTT.

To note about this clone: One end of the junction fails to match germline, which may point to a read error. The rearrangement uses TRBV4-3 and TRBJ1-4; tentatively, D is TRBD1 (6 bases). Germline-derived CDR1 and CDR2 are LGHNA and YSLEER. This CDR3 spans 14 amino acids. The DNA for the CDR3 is TGCGCCAGCAGTCAAGGGGGGTCTAATGAAAAACTGTTTTTT. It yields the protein CASSQGGSNEKLFF.

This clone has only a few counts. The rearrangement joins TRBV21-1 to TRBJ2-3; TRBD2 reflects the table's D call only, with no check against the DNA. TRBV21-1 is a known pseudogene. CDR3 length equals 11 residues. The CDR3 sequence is CAIPRVDTQYF. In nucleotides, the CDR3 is TGTGCCATCCCGAGAGTAGATACGCAGTATTTT.

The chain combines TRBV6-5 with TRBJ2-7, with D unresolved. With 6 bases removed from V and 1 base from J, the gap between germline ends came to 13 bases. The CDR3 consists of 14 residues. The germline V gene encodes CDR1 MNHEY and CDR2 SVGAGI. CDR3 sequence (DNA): TGTGCCAGCAGACCCCGGACGGTATCCTACGAGCAGTACTTC. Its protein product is CASRPRTVSYEQYF.

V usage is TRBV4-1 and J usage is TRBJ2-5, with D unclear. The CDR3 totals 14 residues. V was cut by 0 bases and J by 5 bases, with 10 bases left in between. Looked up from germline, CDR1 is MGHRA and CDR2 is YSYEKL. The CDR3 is CASSQDRPWETQYF. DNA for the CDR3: TGCGCCAGCAGCCAAGATCGGCCCTGGGAGACCCAGTACTTC.

The CDR3: CASGLLGNEQFF. Written as DNA, the CDR3 is TGTGCCAGCGGGCTGCTGGGGAATGAGCAGTTCTTC. The V and J genes are TRBV9 and TRBJ2-1; D unresolved. The CDR3 spans 12 residues. The germline V and J ends were trimmed by 7 bases and 7 bases, with 12 bases remaining between them. Germline V CDR1 and CDR2: SGDLS, YYNGEE.

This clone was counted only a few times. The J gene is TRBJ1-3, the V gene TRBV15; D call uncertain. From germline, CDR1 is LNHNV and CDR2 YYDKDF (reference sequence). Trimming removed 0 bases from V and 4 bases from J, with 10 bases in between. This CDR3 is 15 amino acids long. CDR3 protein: CATSREHAAGNTIYF. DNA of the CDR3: TGTGCCACCAGCAGAGAACACGCCGCGGGAAACACCATATATTTT.

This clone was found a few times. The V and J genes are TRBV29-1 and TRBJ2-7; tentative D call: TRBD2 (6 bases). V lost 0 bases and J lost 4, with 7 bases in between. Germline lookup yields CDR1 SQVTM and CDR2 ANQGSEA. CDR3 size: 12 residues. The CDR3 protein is CSVEEEGYEQYF. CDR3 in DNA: TGCAGCGTTGAAGAGGAGGGTTACGAGCAGTACTTC.

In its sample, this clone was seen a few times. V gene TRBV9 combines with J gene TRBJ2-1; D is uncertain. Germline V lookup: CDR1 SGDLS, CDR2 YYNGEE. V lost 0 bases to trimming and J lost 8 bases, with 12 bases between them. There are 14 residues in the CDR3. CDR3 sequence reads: CASSVGVTVDEQFF. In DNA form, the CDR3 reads TGTGCCAGCAGCGTAGGAGTTACGGTTGATGAGCAGTTCTTC.

The CDR3 is CSVGLSGAKNIQYF. The CDR3 region has the DNA TGCAGCGTTGGACTGTCTGGGGCCAAAAACATTCAGTACTTC. The J gene is TRBJ2-4, the V gene TRBV29-1; D is undetermined. The germline V gene has CDR1 SQVTM and CDR2 ANQGSEA. The CDR3 has 14 residues. Trimming cost V 4 bases and J 1 base, with 11 bases left between them.